The TCR beta chain described here comes from a study of CD8+ T cells in alopecia areata (dated by TCRdb to 2016 to 2019). Context from the whole study: Skin from C3H/HeJ donors with spontaneous alopecia (6-12 months old) was grafted onto female C3H/HeJ recipients aged 7-10 weeks. On the human side, TCRbeta sequencing was run on scalp tissue and on sorted CD4+ and CD8+ peripheral blood T cells from healthy controls and from alopecia areata patients with either patchy or totalis/universalis disease. Scalp clonality was compared among normal scalp (n=4), patchy alopecia areata scalp (n=8), and alopecia totalis/universalis scalp (n=8). High-throughput TCRbeta sequencing was used to examine T cell clonal expansion in alopecia areata in both the C3H/HeJ mouse model and human patients. TCRbeta CDR3 regions were amplified by immunoSEQ multiplex PCR using 35 Vbeta forward and 13 Jbeta reverse primers. RNA was extracted with the PAXgene miRNA kit for fixed scalp, the miRNeasy kit for PBMCs, and the RNeasy kit for mouse skin. The study at large found these results: Lesional scalp, especially in alopecia totalis/universalis, showed higher clonality and more expanded CD8+ clones than normal scalp, suggesting antigenic drive. TCR sequences shared between patients were less clear than in mice, possibly partly because of HLA diversity in the patient population. Unlike mouse skin, where gammadelta T cells dominate, normal human skin contains resident alphabeta T cells that get sequenced too, which complicates analysis of the scalp TCR repertoire.

Receptors were amplified or captured by the immunoSEQ multiplex PCR assay. To provide template for TCR sequencing, every sample had RNA extracted and reverse transcribed into cDNA. SuperScript III was used to make first-strand cDNA, primed with a 2:1 mix of oligo-dT and random hexamers. A synthetic immune receptor repertoire was used to measure amplification bias, and any remaining bias was corrected computationally. Libraries were sequenced on Illumina HiSeq using 60 bp reads that covered the CDR3 and were read from J toward V. As for the original processing: Raw reads were preprocessed to remove errors, and CDR3 was defined by IMGT conventions from the conserved cysteine to phenylalanine. Clonality was computed as 1 minus the Shannon entropy, with the entropy normalized by log2 of the number of productive unique TCRs. CD4 or CD8 identity of scalp clones was inferred by cross-referencing scalp TCRbeta sequences with sorted blood CD4 and CD8 repertoires. TCRdb took this table from immuneACCESS and kept in-frame rearrangements with V and J called. Such tables lack part of the clones; where checked against another copy, unresolved V genes explain under half of the gap, and the rest is unexplained. V and J calls and clone size are given by that table; D and trimming were obtained from the DNA. The table gives 90,000 to 130,000 clones for this sample, with none occurring only once. About 19% of the sample rests with the top ten.

As to this clone: The specificity of this receptor is unknown. Gene labels and germline sequences for this entry follow the mouse. The CDR3 end is not reached by the read, which stops 4 residues before it; the germline J gene fills it in.

The CDR3 runs 17 residues from the cysteine to the phenylalanine. Sequencing covers 39 bases of the CDR3, shown here with the frame starting at base 1. The germline V gene (reference sequence) yields FNHDT for CDR1 and SITEND for CDR2. V is trimmed back by 0 bases and J by 0 bases, and the junction contains 7 bases that no gene match accounts for. The chain joins TRBV19 to TRBJ2-3, with TRBD1 matching 7 junction bases. The material sequenced was lesional skin. The receptor's source is a C3H/HeJ mouse with alopecia areata. Mice of this strain bear MHC haplotype H2-k. CDR3 DNA, as far as it was read: TGTGCCAGCAGTATAGACCCGGGGACAGTTAGTGCAGAA. Translated, it gives CASSIDPGTVSAE. The CDR3, in full, reads CASSIDPGTVSAETLYF.